Shown below are 32 T cell receptor beta chains from a single sample sequenced in a study of cytomegalovirus exposure and HLA in healthy donors. This table comes from immunoSEQ multiplex PCR, and its TCRdb copy is limited to in-frame clones, with some not included. The sample has around 200,000 clones, around nine tenths seen once; the top ten hold 2.9%. The sample taken for sequencing was PBMCs. Receptor source: a woman under 30 in good health and CMV-seronegative.

Points on this clone: Other DNA sequences in the same sample also yield this CDR3. The V gene is TRBV28, the J gene TRBJ1-2; D not certain. Trimming left V 2 bases short and J 5 bases short, with 9 bases between. The CDR3 sequence is 13 residues long. The germline gives CDR1 MDHEN, CDR2 SYDVKM. For the CDR3, the DNA is TGTGCCAGCAGTTTAGGCCAGAATTATGGCTACACCTTC. Translated: CASSLGQNYGYTF.

Written as DNA, the CDR3 is TGTGCCAGCAGCTTGGGCCGGAGACAGCTGAGCTACACCTTC. This encodes CASSLGRRQLSYTF. The rearrangement uses TRBV5-6 and TRBJ1-2; maybe TRBD1 (5 bases). The CDR3 length is 14 residues. V was pared by 0 bases and J by 9 bases, with 15 bases between. CDR1 and CDR2 from the germline V gene are SGHDT and YYEEEE.

V and J are TRBV7-9 and TRBJ2-7; 10 bases map to TRBD2. The V and J ends lost 5 bases and 5 bases, in that order; junction bases with no gene match: 12. Germline V gene data show CDR1 as SEHNR and CDR2 as FQNEAQ (reference sequence). This CDR3 contains 16 residues. CDR3 protein: CASSRPVAGGFHEQYF. The DNA of the CDR3 is TGTGCCAGCAGCCGACCCGTAGCGGGAGGCTTTCACGAGCAGTACTTC.

The chain has TRBV5-6 and TRBJ2-5; 8 nucleotides match TRBD1. V dropped 4 bases and J dropped 9; count of bases not matched to a gene: 26. The V gene's germline CDR1 is SGHDT and CDR2 YYEEEE. The CDR3 has 19 amino acids. The CDR3: CASSGIQPPDRAPGWSQYF. The DNA of the CDR3 is TGTGCCAGCAGCGGAATACAACCACCGGACAGGGCCCCGGGGTGGTCCCAGTACTTC.

J is TRBJ2-2 and V is TRBV4-1; perhaps TRBD2 as D (5 bases). The germline V and J ends were trimmed by 4 bases and 5 bases, with 23 bases remaining between them. This CDR3 is 18 amino acids long. The V gene's germline CDR1 is MGHRA and CDR2 YSYEKL. The chain's CDR3 is CASSLVVEAYSRTGELFF. CDR3 DNA sequence: TGCGCCAGCAGCCTTGTCGTGGAGGCTTATTCGAGGACCGGGGAGCTGTTTTTT.

Concerning this clone: An end of the junction differs from the germline gene, which may be a read error. The J gene is TRBJ2-1, the V gene TRBV6-6; 9 bases line up with TRBD1. Germline V gene lookup returns CDR1 MNHNY and CDR2 SVGAGI (reference sequence). The CDR3 runs to 11 residues. CDR3 amino acids: CASMSRTGALF. CDR3 bases: TGTGCCAGCATGTCCAGGACAGGGGCGCTCTTC.

The table lists this clone with a few counts. The chain uses TRBV29-1 and TRBJ2-3; maybe TRBD1 (5 bases). This CDR3 spans 12 amino acids. V was pared by 8 bases and J by 5 bases, with 14 bases between. Germline assignment: CDR1 SQVTM and CDR2 ANQGSEA. The CDR3: CSQWGQKDTQYF. The CDR3 DNA reads as TGCAGCCAGTGGGGCCAGAAAGATACGCAGTATTTT.

The CDR3 nucleotides are TGTGCCAGCAGTCGGACTAGCGGGAGGGCCGGGACCGGGGAGCTGTTTTTT. Encoded protein: CASSRTSGRAGTGELFF. The rearrangement joins TRBV28 to TRBJ2-2, with 15 bases aligning to TRBD2. The CDR3 contains 17 residues. Unmatched junction bases numbered 6, after V lost 5 bases and J lost 5 bases. The V gene's germline CDR1 is MDHEN and CDR2 SYDVKM.

V gene TRBV28 combines with J gene TRBJ2-1, with D tentatively TRBD2 (5 bases). The germline gives CDR1 MDHEN, CDR2 SYDVKM. The length of the CDR3 is 14 residues. V was cut by 3 bases and J by 0 bases, with 6 bases left in between. DNA for the CDR3: TGTGCCAGCAGTTTGGAGGCCTCCTACAATGAGCAGTTCTTC. Protein: CASSLEASYNEQFF.

The gene calls are TRBV4-2 and TRBJ1-2; D is ambiguous. This CDR3 region has 15 residues. V lost 1 base to trimming and J lost 1 base, with 10 bases between them. CDR1 and CDR2 from the germline V gene are LGHNA and YNFKEQ. DNA of the CDR3: TGTGCCAGCAGCCAAGTGAGAACGTTTAACTATGGCTACACCTTC. The encoded protein is CASSQVRTFNYGYTF.

This clone was counted a single time. This rearrangement joins TRBV20-1 to TRBJ2-3; D unresolved. Trimming removed 1 base from V and 8 bases from J, with 7 bases in between. The CDR3 runs 11 residues. Germline values: CDR1 DFQATT, CDR2 SNEGSKA (reference sequence). This CDR3 reads CSARAPVTQYF. Here the CDR3 DNA reads TGCAGTGCTAGAGCTCCCGTTACGCAGTATTTT.

This sequence joins TRBV5-1 and TRBJ2-2; 14 positions agree with TRBD2. This CDR3 has 22 residues. Trimming cost V 4 bases and J 3 bases; bases outside gene matches: 20. Germline V lookup: CDR1 SGHRS, CDR2 YFSETQ. CDR3 nucleotide sequence: TGCGCCAGCAGCGACACCGGGACAGGAGGACTAGCGGGAGGTCGGTACACCGGGGAGCTGTTTTTT. Translating gives CASSDTGTGGLAGGRYTGELFF.

This CDR3 is CASSYTGGTDTQYF. In DNA, the CDR3 is TGCGCCAGCAGCTATACAGGGGGCACAGATACGCAGTATTTT. V gene TRBV5-1 combines with J gene TRBJ2-3; TRBD1 aligns across 7 bases. V shed 3 bases, J shed 1 base, and the junction held 2 bases outside the gene matches. There are 14 residues in the CDR3. The V gene's germline CDR1 is SGHRS and CDR2 YFSETQ.

CDR3 amino acids: CASARGLVTEAFF. As DNA, the CDR3 is TGTGCCAGCGCCAGGGGATTGGTCACTGAAGCTTTCTTT. The chain joins TRBV28 to TRBJ1-1; the D gene is possibly TRBD1 (6 bases). The CDR3 is 13 residues long. Germline V CDR1 and CDR2: MDHEN, SYDVKM. The V and J ends lost 8 bases and 4 bases respectively, with 14 bases between them.

V and J are TRBV27 and TRBJ1-2; 9 nucleotides match TRBD1. CDR1 and CDR2 (germline): MNHEY, SMNVEV (reference sequence). This CDR3 contains 18 residues. V lost 2 bases and J lost 7; bases outside the gene matches: 17. The CDR3 bases are TGTGCCAGCAGTTTAATGAGTGTCGTAAGGGGGACAGGGATTGGCTACACCTTC. This codes for CASSLMSVVRGTGIGYTF.

The chain uses TRBV6-1 and TRBJ1-5; D ambiguous. This CDR3 contains 15 residues. CDR1 and CDR2 (germline): MNHNS, SASEGT. The germline V and J ends were trimmed by 2 bases and 0 bases, with 8 bases remaining between them. CDR3 loop: CASSESTVSNQPQHF. DNA of the CDR3: TGTGCCAGCAGTGAAAGTACAGTTAGCAATCAGCCCCAGCATTTT.

The chain couples TRBV5-1 to TRBJ2-1, with 7 bases aligning to TRBD1. CDR3 size: 14 residues. Trimming took 0 bases from V and 4 from J; bases not matched to a gene: 1. The germline V gene has CDR1 SGHRS and CDR2 YFSETQ. CDR3 residues: CASSLEDRYNEQFF. CDR3 in DNA: TGCGCCAGCAGCTTGGAGGACAGGTACAATGAGCAGTTCTTC.

This chain connects TRBV5-1 to TRBJ2-7; 13 nucleotides agree with TRBD2. CDR3 length equals 17 residues. In germline, CDR1 is SGHRS, CDR2 YFSETQ. V lost 1 base to trimming and J lost 0 bases; unmatched junction nucleotides: 4. CDR3 coding DNA: TGCGCCAGCAGCTTGTCTCGGACTAGCGGGAGCTCCTACGAGCAGTACTTC. The encoded protein is CASSLSRTSGSSYEQYF.

The V and J genes are TRBV6-5 and TRBJ1-5; the match to TRBD1 covers 9 bases. This CDR3 comprises 15 residues. Germline values: CDR1 MNHEY, CDR2 SVGAGI. V trimming: 5 bases; J trimming: 2 bases; junction bases outside the gene matches: 4. The CDR3 sequence is CASSPTGGGNQPQHF. CDR3 nucleotide sequence: TGTGCCAGCAGTCCGACAGGGGGAGGCAATCAGCCCCAGCATTTT.

This chain connects TRBV7-9 to TRBJ2-5; D may be TRBD2 (5 bases). Germline values: CDR1 SEHNR, CDR2 FQNEAQ (reference sequence). The V gene lost 3 bases and the J gene lost 2 bases, with 19 bases spanning the gap. The CDR3 consists of 17 residues. CDR3 protein: CASSLKPEGLLQETQYF. CDR3 bases: TGTGCCAGCAGCTTGAAACCTGAGGGATTACTTCAAGAGACCCAGTACTTC.

The V call is TRBV6-6, the J call TRBJ2-7; the D is unclear. Trimming removed 6 bases at V and 3 bases at J, with 12 bases between. Germline loops: CDR1 MNHNY, CDR2 SVGAGI (reference sequence). The CDR3 sequence is 13 residues long. The CDR3 nucleotides are TGTGCCAGCAGCGCGAATGAGAACTACGAGCAGTACTTC. Translating gives CASSANENYEQYF.

The chain links TRBV6-1 to TRBJ2-1, with D tentatively TRBD1 (5 bases). V was pared by 5 bases and J by 5 bases, with 10 bases between. The CDR3 sequence is 13 residues long. From germline, CDR1 is MNHNS and CDR2 SASEGT. CDR3 bases: TGTGCCAGCAGTAAGACAGAAAACAATGAGCAGTTCTTC. It encodes CASSKTENNEQFF.

The chain recombines TRBV5-5 with TRBJ2-7; maybe TRBD2 (6 bases). The V end was cut by 1 base, the J end by 2 bases, with 13 bases between. Germline V gene sequence: CDR1 SGHKS, CDR2 YYEKEE (reference sequence). The CDR3 totals 15 residues. The CDR3 DNA reads as TGTGCCAGCAGCTTGAGTGGAGGGTTGGCCTACGAGCAGTACTTC. It specifies CASSLSGGLAYEQYF. Using reference TRBV5-5 and TRBJ2-7 for the parts outside the CDR3, the full variable domain is DAGVTQSPTHLIKTRGQQVTLRCSPISGHKSVSWYQQVLGQGPQFIFQYYEKEERGRGNFPDRFSARQFPNYSSELNVNALLLGDSALYLCASSLSGGLAYEQYFGPGTRLTVT.

The chain carries TRBV4-1 and TRBJ2-1, with a weak D call TRBD2 (6 bases). This CDR3 has 16 residues. Trimming removed 1 base from V and 6 bases from J, with 16 bases in between. In germline, CDR1 is MGHRA, CDR2 YSYEKL. CDR3 DNA: TGCGCCAGCAGCCAAGTCGGGAGAAGCAGGGCCAATGAGCAGTTCTTC. It codes for CASSQVGRSRANEQFF.

The chain combines TRBV29-1 with TRBJ2-3; 10 bases are a match to TRBD2. With 6 bases clipped from V and 4 bases from J, the junction kept 10 bases outside the gene matches. Germline CDR1 reads SQVTM; CDR2 reads ANQGSEA. The CDR3 is 15 amino acids. In nucleotides, the CDR3 is TGCAGCGTCGGGGGATTACTAGCGGGACCAGATACGCAGTATTTT. The encoded protein is CSVGGLLAGPDTQYF.

This clone came up once. This sequence joins TRBV10-3 and TRBJ1-1, with D perhaps TRBD1 (6 bases). Germline CDR1 reads ENHRY; CDR2 reads SYGVKD. The V gene lost 7 bases and the J gene lost 6 bases, with 15 bases spanning the gap. CDR3 length: 13 amino acids. In DNA, the CDR3 is TGTGCCATCACCCGGGACATCTCCTCTGAAGCTTTCTTT. This encodes CAITRDISSEAFF.

The V call is TRBV2, the J call TRBJ2-1; 7 nucleotides line up with TRBD2. Germline-derived CDR1 and CDR2 are SNHLY and FYNNEI. The J segment lost 2 bases and the V segment lost 7 bases, leaving 8 bases of the junction unmatched. The CDR3 sequence is 15 residues long. The CDR3 DNA follows: TGTGCCAGCACCGGAGGTGCGGGAGCCTACAATGAGCAGTTCTTC. The encoded protein is CASTGGAGAYNEQFF.

This chain links TRBV28 with TRBJ1-5, with TRBD1 matching over 9 bases. The CDR3 covers 16 residues. J lost 8 bases, V lost 6 bases, and 14 bases had no gene match. Germline loops: CDR1 MDHEN, CDR2 SYDVKM. This chain's CDR3 is CASRLTQGAQGKPQHF. The CDR3 nucleotides are TGTGCCAGCAGATTGACACAGGGGGCTCAGGGTAAGCCCCAGCATTTT.

The rearrangement links TRBV7-2 to TRBJ2-7; the D gene is possibly TRBD2 (6 bases). Germline V gene sequence: CDR1 SGHTA, CDR2 FQGNSA. The CDR3 covers 16 residues. Trimming stripped 5 bases from V and 4 bases from J, with 21 bases between. CDR3 protein: CASSPDPGEGFYEQYF. CDR3 coding DNA: TGTGCCAGCAGCCCCGACCCGGGAGAGGGATTTTACGAGCAGTACTTC.

V usage is TRBV4-1 and J usage is TRBJ2-7; D gene ambiguous. V dropped 1 base and J dropped 2 bases, with 9 bases sitting between them. This CDR3 comprises 14 residues. Per germline, CDR1 MGHRA and CDR2 YSYEKL. CDR3 sequence: CASSQVGQTYEQYF. The DNA for the CDR3 is TGCGCCAGCAGCCAAGTTGGCCAAACCTACGAGCAGTACTTC.

The V and J genes are TRBV27 and TRBJ2-1; D ambiguous. The V gene's germline CDR1 is MNHEY and CDR2 SMNVEV (reference sequence). Trimming took off 5 bases at V and 0 bases at J, with 8 bases between the two ends. The CDR3 is 14 amino acids. The CDR3 bases are TGTGCCAGCAGTCAGGATAACTCCTACAATGAGCAGTTCTTC. Translated: CASSQDNSYNEQFF.

The gene calls are TRBV4-3 and TRBJ2-7; D might be TRBD2 (5 bases). Germline V gives CDR1 LGHNA, CDR2 YSLEER. The CDR3 loop spans 15 amino acids. Trimming pared 2 bases from V and 2 bases from J, leaving 13 bases between. This CDR3 is CASSQFLAETYEQYF. As DNA, the CDR3 is TGCGCCAGCAGCCAATTCCTAGCAGAGACCTACGAGCAGTACTTC.